These 11 T cell receptor beta chains share one sample of origin, sequenced in a study of OX40 agonist ivuxolimab in advanced cancers. Libraries were prepared by immunoSEQ multiplex PCR; TCRdb keeps only in-frame clonotypes and omits some of them. This sample carries roughly 60,000 clones, around 88% of them seen once, and the ten largest clones take more than 2.5%. Sequencing was performed on CD4+ or CD8+ T cells sorted from blood, taken in a trial of the OX40 agonist ivuxolimab. Source of these receptors: an adult with an advanced solid tumor such as melanoma, head and neck, liver or kidney cancer.

This CDR3 reads CASSQAGARQGNTIYF. The CDR3 DNA reads as TGCGCCAGCAGCCAAGCCGGAGCTCGACAGGGAAACACCATATATTTT. This chain connects TRBV4-1 to TRBJ1-3; D perhaps matches TRBD1 (5 bases). V lost 1 base, J lost 4 bases, and 14 bases lay in between. Germline assignment: CDR1 MGHRA and CDR2 YSYEKL. The CDR3 totals 16 residues.

This chain uses TRBV29-1 with TRBJ1-1, with D unclear. The germline V and J ends were trimmed by 0 bases and 4 bases, with 12 bases remaining between them. The CDR3 runs to 14 residues. Germline V lookup: CDR1 SQVTM, CDR2 ANQGSEA. The CDR3 here is CSVEDRDGPTEAFF. The DNA for the CDR3 is TGCAGCGTTGAAGATCGGGATGGGCCCACTGAAGCTTTCTTT. Based on the CDR3 plus reference TRBV29-1 and TRBJ1-1, the full variable domain is SAVISQKPSRDICQRGTSLTIQCQVDSQVTMMFWYRQQPGQSLTLIATANQGSEATYESGFVIDKFPISRPNLTFSTLTVSNMSPEDSSIYLCSVEDRDGPTEAFFGQGTRLTVV.

This chain connects TRBV27 to TRBJ1-4; D gene unclear. This CDR3 contains 14 residues. From germline, CDR1 is MNHEY and CDR2 SMNVEV (reference sequence). The V end lost 5 bases, the J end lost 8 bases, and 15 bases lay between the germline ends. CDR3 in amino acids: CASSKWTEGEKLFF. The DNA for the CDR3 is TGTGCCAGCAGTAAATGGACCGAAGGAGAAAAACTGTTTTTT.

J is TRBJ2-6 and V is TRBV19, with TRBD1 matching over 10 bases. This CDR3 is 18 amino acids long. V lost 7 bases, J lost 0 bases, and 9 bases stayed unmatched. The germline CDR1 and CDR2 sequences are LNHDA and SQIVND (reference sequence). CDR3 nucleotide sequence: TGTGCCAGTACGGGACAGGGGCTGTTGAGCTCTGGGGCCAACGTCCTGACTTTC. Protein sequence: CASTGQGLLSSGANVLTF.

The genes are TRBV6-1 and TRBJ2-4; D call uncertain. V shed 2 bases and J shed 2 bases, with 19 bases lying between them. The CDR3 has 18 residues. Germline CDR1 and CDR2: MNHNS and SASEGT. CDR3 sequence: CASSEFNAGEGPKNIQYF. The CDR3 DNA sequence: TGTGCCAGCAGTGAATTTAACGCAGGTGAAGGCCCCAAAAACATTCAGTACTTC.

V is TRBV6-1 and J is TRBJ1-2, with no clear D. CDR3 length: 13 residues. Trimming cost V 4 bases and J 4 bases, with 10 bases left between them. The germline V gene encodes CDR1 MNHNS and CDR2 SASEGT. The CDR3 DNA follows: TGTGCCAGCAGTGTGGACGCCCTCTATGGCTACACCTTC. It encodes CASSVDALYGYTF.

This rearrangement joins TRBV14 to TRBJ1-1; 8 nucleotides line up with TRBD1. This CDR3 comprises 13 residues. CDR1 and CDR2 from the germline V gene are SGHDN and FVKESK. J gave up 13 bases and V 1 base, and 8 bases lay outside the gene matches. The CDR3 region has the DNA TGTGCCAGCAGCCAAGGGATAACAGGGGGTTATTTCTTT. It codes for CASSQGITGGYFF.

This clone showed up just a few times. The CDR3 here is CASSMSPGYEQYF. The DNA of the CDR3 is TGTGCCAGTAGTATGTCCCCCGGCTACGAGCAGTACTTC. The V gene is TRBV19, the J gene TRBJ2-7; the D is unclear. Trimming cost V 3 bases and J 3 bases, with 9 bases left between them. The CDR3 is 13 amino acids. Germline loops: CDR1 LNHDA, CDR2 SQIVND (reference sequence).

The chain has TRBV5-8 and TRBJ2-3; 8 bases agree with TRBD1. Germline V gene lookup returns CDR1 SGHTS and CDR2 YDEGEE. The CDR3 spans 15 residues. With V trimmed by 3 bases and J by 5 bases, 8 bases remained unmatched. The CDR3 protein is CASSYNRGEKDTQYF. The DNA for the CDR3 is TGTGCCAGCAGCTACAACAGGGGGGAAAAAGATACGCAGTATTTT. The full variable domain, rest sourced from reference TRBV5-8 and TRBJ2-3, is EAGVTQSPTHLIKTRGQQATLRCSPISGHTSVYWYQQALGLGLQFLLWYDEGEERNRGNFPPRFSGRQFPNYSSELNVNALELEDSALYLCASSYNRGEKDTQYFGPGTRLTVL.

The gene calls are TRBV6-1 and TRBJ1-1; D gene unclear. From germline, CDR1 is MNHNS and CDR2 SASEGT. CDR3 size: 14 residues. The ends were cut back, 2 bases at V and 3 bases at J, with 10 bases in the middle. In DNA, the CDR3 is TGTGCCAGCAGTGAAACTTACGCGTACACTGAAGCTTTCTTT. Its translation is CASSETYAYTEAFF.

The V and J genes are TRBV9 and TRBJ2-2; D gene ambiguous. The germline CDR1 and CDR2 sequences are SGDLS and YYNGEE. The CDR3 has 14 residues. Trimming took off 2 bases at V and 1 base at J, with 6 bases between the two ends. CDR3 sequence: CASSVNLNTGELFF. CDR3 DNA sequence: TGTGCCAGCAGCGTTAACTTGAACACCGGGGAGCTGTTTTTT.